This T cell receptor (beta chain) was profiled in a study of Graves' ophthalmopathy and Graves' hyperthyroidism. Trimming took 1 base from V and 1 from J, leaving 5 bases between them. This CDR3 has 14 residues. The germline CDR1 and CDR2 sequences are GTSNPN and SVGIG (reference sequence). RNA transcripts yielded amplified TCR beta CDR3 regions. The first round was an RT-PCR with HTBI primers, and the second round was a multiplex PCR. From the multiplex PCR reads, TCRdb called clonotypes with MiXCR, one entry per CDR3 protein. This sample carries about 400,000 distinct CDR3 sequences, roughly 18% of them seen once, and the ten largest clones take 1.5% to 2%.

This TCR was sampled from a woman between 18 and 29 years old with Graves' ophthalmopathy. V gene TRBV30 combines with J gene TRBJ2-6; D uncertain. The source material was peripheral blood. CDR3 residues: CAWSEGSGANVLTF. CDR3 sequence (DNA): TGTGCCTGGAGTGAGGGATCTGGGGCCAACGTCCTGACTTTC.